This TCR beta chain stems from a study of CD8 T cells in Susac syndrome. CD8+ and CD4+ blood T cells underwent TCR beta sequencing. Of note for this clonotype: Antigen unknown.

Study-wide findings and caveats: As the study acknowledged, the number of individuals in its TCR sequencing and HLA analysis was relatively small.

With random hexamers, reverse transcription was performed on about 0.5 to 1 ug of RNA. Coverage of TCR beta CDR3 amplification by immunoSEQ multiplex PCR extended to 54 Vbeta and 13 Jbeta. TCRdb re-called the immunoSEQ multiplex PCR reads through MiXCR, storing one row per CDR3 protein. The repertoire holds fewer than 150,000 distinct CDR3 sequences, with 90% to 95% as singletons. The receptor was isolated from a human donor in good health. Sequenced: CD4+ T cells from PBMCs.

CDR3 amino acids: CASSFNALNHYEQYF. The DNA for the CDR3 is TGTGCCAGCAGCTTTAATGCCTTGAATCATTACGAGCAGTACTTC. The gene calls are TRBV5-6 and TRBJ2-7; D is uncertain. V lost 2 bases, J lost 4 bases, and 16 bases lay in between. CDR3 length: 15 residues. Germline CDR1 SGHDT, CDR2 YYEEEE.